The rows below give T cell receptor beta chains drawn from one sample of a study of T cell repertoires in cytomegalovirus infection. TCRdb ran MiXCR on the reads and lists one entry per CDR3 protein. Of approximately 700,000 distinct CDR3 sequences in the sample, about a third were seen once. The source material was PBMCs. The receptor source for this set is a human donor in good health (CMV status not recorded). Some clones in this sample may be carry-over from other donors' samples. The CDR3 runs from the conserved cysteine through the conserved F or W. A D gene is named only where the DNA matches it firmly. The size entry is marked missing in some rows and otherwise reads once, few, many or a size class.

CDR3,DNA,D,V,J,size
CATSRSSTGYTEAFF,TGTGCCACCAGCAGGTCCTCGACAGGGTACACTGAAGCTTTCTTT,TRBD1,TRBV15,TRBJ1-1,few
CASAPREYNEQFF,TGTGCCAGCGCCCCCCGGGAGTACAATGAGCAGTTCTTC,.,TRBV6-6,TRBJ2-1,few
CASSYIAGSTGELFF,TGTGCCAGCAGTTACATAGCGGGTTCCACCGGGGAGCTGTTTTTT,TRBD2,TRBV6-8,TRBJ2-2,few
CASRPRFRGRAGELFF,TGTGCCAGCAGACCTCGGTTCAGGGGGCGCGCCGGGGAGCTGTTTTTT,TRBD1,TRBV6-2/TRBV6-3,TRBJ2-2,.
CAIRATEAGGDEQFF,TGTGCCATCAGAGCAACAGAAGCCGGAGGGGATGAGCAGTTCTTC,.,TRBV10-3,TRBJ2-1,.
CATGRDGGFEAFF,TGTGCCACCGGCCGGGACGGCGGATTTGAAGCTTTCTTT,.,TRBV28,TRBJ1-1,.
CDSSPRGSSYNEQFF,TGTGACAGCAGCCCCAGAGGGAGCTCCTACAATGAGCAGTTTTTC,.,TRBV7-8,TRBJ2-1,.
CASSPYISSGNTIYF,TGTGCCAGCAGCCCTTACATCAGCTCTGGAAACACCATATATTTT,.,TRBV7-2,TRBJ1-3,few
CASKLGGGRYQPPHF,TGTGCCAGCAAACTCGGGGGGGGGAGATATCAGCCCCCGCATTTT,.,TRBV7-2,TRBJ1-5,.
CASSAGWGRETQYF,TGTGCCAGCAGTGCCGGGTGGGGAAGAGAGACCCAGTACTTC,.,TRBV25-1,TRBJ2-5,.
CASSVAGGDQETQYF,TGTGCCAGCAGTGTGGCAGGGGGCGACCAAGAGACCCAGTACTTC,TRBD1,TRBV6-1,TRBJ2-5,few
CASSESARGSYEQYF,TGTGCCAGCAGCGAGAGTGCAAGGGGATCCTACGAGCAGTACTTC,.,TRBV9,TRBJ2-7,many
CASTHGRTGLYSNQPQHF,TGTGCCTCCACGCATGGGAGGACAGGTCTTTACAGCAATCAGCCCCAGCATTTT,TRBD1,TRBV2,TRBJ1-5,few
CASSQVGRPNTEAFF,TGTGCCAGCAGCCAAGTGGGCAGACCGAACACTGAAGCTTTCTTT,.,TRBV14,TRBJ1-1,few
CASSFRAVNYGYTF,TGTGCCAGCAGTTTCAGGGCAGTTAACTATGGCTACACCTTC,.,TRBV28,TRBJ1-2,.
CASSLARAGGNEQYF,TGTGCCAGCAGCTTAGCGCGGGCAGGGGGGAACGAGCAGTACTTC,.,TRBV7-2,TRBJ2-7,.
CASSQRRTGENWQPQHF,TGCGCCAGCAGCCAACGGAGGACAGGGGAAAATTGGCAGCCCCAGCATTTT,TRBD1,TRBV4-1,TRBJ1-5,once
CASRDTGEVTDIQYF,TGTGCCAGCAGGGATACCGGGGAAGTAACGGACATTCAGTACTTC,.,TRBV7-2,TRBJ2-4,few
CASTQGGSGDTQYF,TGTGCCAGCACCCAGGGGGGGAGCGGGGATACGCAGTATTTT,.,TRBV12-3/TRBV12-4,TRBJ2-3,.
CSASDSSYNEQFF,TGCAGTGCTTCTGATAGCTCCTACAATGAGCAGTTCTTC,.,TRBV20-1,TRBJ2-1,.
CASSGKRNTGELFF,TGTGCCAGTAGTGGGAAGCGGAACACCGGGGAGCTGTTTTTT,.,TRBV19,TRBJ2-2,.
CASSAASAGAPYEQYF,TGCGCCAGCAGCGCTGCTTCGGCGGGGGCCCCCTACGAGCAGTACTTC,.,TRBV4-1,TRBJ2-7,once
CASSENGRRGHYEQYF,TGTGCCAGCAGTGAAAACGGGCGGCGGGGTCACTACGAGCAGTACTTC,.,TRBV6-1,TRBJ2-7,few
CASSLGTAKIGNTIYF,TGTGCCAGCAGCCTCGGGACAGCAAAAATTGGAAACACCATATATTTT,TRBD1,TRBV7-8,TRBJ1-3,many
CASSFGTVAYGYTF,TGTGCCAGCAGCTTTGGGACAGTCGCTTATGGCTACACCTTC,TRBD1,TRBV5-6,TRBJ1-2,.
CASSQYRERDEQYF,TGCGCCAGCAGCCAATACAGGGAACGCGACGAGCAGTACTTC,.,TRBV5-1,TRBJ2-7,.
CASSLALTGGLPGANVLTF,TGTGCCAGCAGCTTAGCGCTAACAGGGGGGCTACCTGGGGCCAACGTCCTGACTTTC,TRBD1,TRBV7-2,TRBJ2-6,.
CASSKSRGSSYNEQFF,TGTGCCAGCAGCAAGTCTCGGGGCAGCTCCTACAATGAGCAGTTCTTC,.,TRBV11-3,TRBJ2-1,.
CASGFRTGANVLTF,TGTGCCAGCGGGTTTCGTACTGGGGCCAACGTCCTGACTTTC,.,TRBV5-8,TRBJ2-6,few
CARSQVGDYEKYF,TGCGCCAGAAGCCAAGTCGGCGATTACGAGAAGTACTTC,.,TRBV4-1,TRBJ2-7,.
CASSLASQVNTGELFF,TGTGCCAGCAGCTTAGCAAGCCAGGTTAACACCGGGGAGCTGTTTTTT,.,TRBV7-8,TRBJ2-2,many
CSVGLGVNEQFF,TGCAGCGTCGGGCTCGGGGTCAATGAGCAGTTCTTC,.,TRBV29-1,TRBJ2-1,.
CASSPRGRGGGTDTQYF,TGTGCCAGCAGCCCGCGGGGGCGCGGCGGGGGCACAGATACGCAGTATTTT,.,TRBV12-3/TRBV12-4,TRBJ2-3,many
CAISEPGSDTQYF,TGTGCCATCAGTGAGCCAGGGTCCGATACGCAGTATTTT,.,TRBV10-3,TRBJ2-3,.
CASSPPGQGSEQYF,TGTGCCAGCAGCCCCCCGGGACAGGGGTCGGAGCAGTACTTC,TRBD1,TRBV5-4,TRBJ2-7,many
CASSFDRGSVETQYF,TGTGCCAGCAGCTTCGACAGGGGGTCGGTAGAGACCCAGTACTTC,TRBD1,TRBV7-2,TRBJ2-5,.
CASSPSRGGGTQNIQYF,TGTGCCAGCAGCCCGAGCAGGGGTGGGGGGACACAAAACATTCAGTACTTC,.,TRBV7-6,TRBJ2-4,many
CASTNDNYNEQFF,TGTGCCAGCACCAATGACAACTACAATGAGCAGTTCTTC,.,TRBV12-3/TRBV12-4,TRBJ2-1,.
CASRPGTGVDYGYTF,TGTGCCAGCCGCCCCGGGACAGGGGTAGACTATGGCTACACCTTC,TRBD1,TRBV28,TRBJ1-2,many
CASIRWSGGTYEQYF,TGTGCCAGCATCAGATGGTCAGGTGGTACCTACGAGCAGTACTTC,.,TRBV4-2,TRBJ2-7,.
CATETGGNSGNTIYF,TGTGCCACCGAGACAGGGGGCAACTCTGGAAACACCATATATTTT,TRBD1,TRBV10-3,TRBJ1-3,.
CASSLAGTGPYGSTF,TGTGCCAGCAGCCTAGCCGGGACAGGCCCCTATGGCTCCACCTTC,TRBD1,TRBV7-6,TRBJ1-2,.
CASSRTGRYEQYF,TGTGCCAGCAGCCGGACAGGTCGCTACGAGCAGTACTTC,TRBD1,TRBV7-2,TRBJ2-7,.
CASSLTQGIYEQYF,TGTGCCAGCAGTTTGACACAGGGGATCTACGAGCAGTACTTC,TRBD1,TRBV6-1,TRBJ2-7,many
CASSYSWDRTYEQYF,TGTGCCAGCAGTTACTCGTGGGACAGGACCTACGAGCAGTACTTC,TRBD1,TRBV6-5,TRBJ2-7,few
CATSQWLGTPLHF,TGTGCCACCAGCCAATGGTTGGGAACACCCCTCCACTTT,.,TRBV15,TRBJ1-6,.
CASSQVAGGYAGELFF,TGTGCCAGCAGCCAAGTCGCGGGAGGATATGCCGGGGAGCTGTTTTTT,TRBD2,TRBV14,TRBJ2-2,.
CASSYRGALDEQYF,TGTGCCAGCAGTTACCGGGGGGCGCTCGACGAGCAGTACTTC,.,TRBV6-6,TRBJ2-7,few